A selection of T cell receptor beta chains follows, all from one sample in a study of T cells after yellow fever vaccination. Each CDR3 protein is one row after TCRdb ran MiXCR on the 5' RACE reads. The sample carries about 110,000 distinct CDR3 sequences, around 8.6% recorded once. This specimen consisted of CD8+ T cells sorted from PBMCs, obtained 45 days after the yellow fever booster vaccination. The receptors were gathered from a young man who received the YFV17D yellow fever vaccine. The CDR3 runs from the conserved cysteine through the conserved F or W. Fields, in order: clone size, V gene, D gene, J gene, CDR3 protein, CDR3 DNA. The D gene is left open where the match is weak. Where a row states a size, it is once, few, many or the class of an expanded clone; other rows omit it.

clone_size: many
v_call: TRBV12-3/TRBV12-4
d_call: -
j_call: TRBJ1-4
cdr3_aa: CASSLFRGIGEKLFF
cdr3_nt: TGTGCCAGCAGTTTATTTCGGGGGATAGGTGAAAAACTGTTTTTT

clone_size: many
v_call: TRBV4-3
d_call: -
j_call: TRBJ2-7
cdr3_aa: CASSHSPRTATYEQYF
cdr3_nt: TGCGCCAGCAGCCACAGCCCCCGGACGGCTACCTACGAGCAGTACTTC

clone_size: medium-sized
v_call: TRBV29-1
d_call: -
j_call: TRBJ2-7
cdr3_aa: CSVEAGTLYEQYF
cdr3_nt: TGCAGCGTTGAGGCAGGGACCCTTTATGAGCAGTACTTC

clone_size: -
v_call: TRBV5-3
d_call: -
j_call: TRBJ2-2
cdr3_aa: CARSLNSRRYTGELFF
cdr3_nt: TGTGCCAGAAGCTTGAACAGCCGGAGGTACACCGGGGAGCTGTTTTTT

clone_size: -
v_call: TRBV5-1
d_call: -
j_call: TRBJ2-7
cdr3_aa: CASSLPYEAADEQYF
cdr3_nt: TGCGCCAGCAGCTTGCCCTATGAGGCTGCCGACGAGCAGTACTTC

clone_size: -
v_call: TRBV5-1
d_call: -
j_call: TRBJ2-5
cdr3_aa: CASSRHGVRETQYF
cdr3_nt: TGCGCCAGCAGCCGCCATGGGGTTCGAGAGACCCAGTACTTC

clone_size: -
v_call: TRBV6-5
d_call: -
j_call: TRBJ2-7
cdr3_aa: CASSYSPTYEQYF
cdr3_nt: TGTGCCAGCAGTTACTCGCCGACCTACGAGCAGTACTTC

clone_size: many
v_call: TRBV7-2
d_call: TRBD2
j_call: TRBJ2-3
cdr3_aa: CASSFGTTDTDTQYF
cdr3_nt: TGTGCCAGCAGCTTTGGGACTACTGACACAGATACGCAGTATTTT

clone_size: -
v_call: TRBV5-1
d_call: -
j_call: TRBJ1-2
cdr3_aa: CASSWTATSAGGYTF
cdr3_nt: TGCGCCAGCAGCTGGACAGCGACATCGGCCGGTGGCTACACCTTC

clone_size: few
v_call: TRBV4-3
d_call: TRBD2
j_call: TRBJ2-1
cdr3_aa: CASSQDPGLPYGEQFF
cdr3_nt: TGCGCCAGCAGCCAAGACCCGGGACTACCCTACGGAGAGCAGTTCTTC

clone_size: -
v_call: TRBV10-3
d_call: TRBD2
j_call: TRBJ2-3
cdr3_aa: CAISVTSGLDTQYF
cdr3_nt: TGTGCCATCAGTGTTACTAGCGGGTTAGATACGCAGTATTTT

clone_size: -
v_call: TRBV7-6
d_call: -
j_call: TRBJ1-1
cdr3_aa: CASSLEAGFSVNTEAFF
cdr3_nt: TGTGCCAGCAGCTTAGAAGCTGGGTTTTCGGTGAACACTGAAGCTTTCTTT

clone_size: many
v_call: TRBV24-1
d_call: -
j_call: TRBJ2-5
cdr3_aa: CATSEGTGTPEETQYF
cdr3_nt: TGTGCCACCAGTGAAGGGACCGGGACCCCGGAAGAGACCCAGTACTTC

clone_size: -
v_call: TRBV20-1
d_call: -
j_call: TRBJ1-1
cdr3_aa: CSARDRVNTEAFF
cdr3_nt: TGCAGTGCTAGGGACCGAGTGAACACTGAAGCTTTCTTT

clone_size: -
v_call: TRBV7-9
d_call: -
j_call: TRBJ1-3
cdr3_aa: CASSFGNTIYF
cdr3_nt: TGTGCCAGCAGCTTCGGAAACACCATATATTTT